Included here is one TCR beta chain sequence, with context. This record comes from a study of cytomegalovirus exposure and HLA in healthy donors. It was with 60 Vbeta and 13 Jbeta primers that the PCR ran. Clones were read by immunoSEQ multiplex PCR, and TCRdb kept only the in-frame ones, dropping some. The data show over 150,000 clones, with 80% to 90% seen just once and roughly 10% held by the top ten. With 3 bases clipped from V and 8 bases from J, the junction kept 4 bases outside the gene matches. There are 12 residues in the CDR3. Germline lookup yields CDR1 SGHDT and CDR2 YYEEEE. The source material was PBMCs. This chain uses TRBV5-6 with TRBJ1-2; 7 bases are shared with TRBD1. The TCR sequence derives from a middle-aged man in good health and CMV-seropositive. CDR3 residues: CASSSGQAGYTF. CDR3 in DNA: TGTGCCAGCAGCTCCGGACAGGCCGGCTACACCTTC. The full variable domain, completed using reference TRBV5-6 and TRBJ1-2, is DAGVTQSPTHLIKTRGQQVTLRCSPKSGHDTVSWYQQALGQGPQFIFQYYEEEERQRGNFPDRFSGHQFPNYSSELNVNALLLGDSALYLCASSSGQAGYTFGSGTRLTVV.